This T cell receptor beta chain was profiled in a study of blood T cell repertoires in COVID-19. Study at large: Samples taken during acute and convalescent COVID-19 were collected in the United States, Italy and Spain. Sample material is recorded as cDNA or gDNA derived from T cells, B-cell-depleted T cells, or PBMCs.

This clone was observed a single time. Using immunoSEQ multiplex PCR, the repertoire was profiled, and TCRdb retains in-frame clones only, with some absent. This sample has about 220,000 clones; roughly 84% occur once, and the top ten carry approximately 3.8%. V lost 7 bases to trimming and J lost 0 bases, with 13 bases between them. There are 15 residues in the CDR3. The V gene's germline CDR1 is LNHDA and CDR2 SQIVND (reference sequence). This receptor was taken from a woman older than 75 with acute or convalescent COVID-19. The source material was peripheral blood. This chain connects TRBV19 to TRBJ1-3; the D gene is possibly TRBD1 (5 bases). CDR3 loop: CASTWQGTSGNTIYF. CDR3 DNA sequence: TGTGCCAGTACCTGGCAGGGCACCTCTGGAAACACCATATATTTT.